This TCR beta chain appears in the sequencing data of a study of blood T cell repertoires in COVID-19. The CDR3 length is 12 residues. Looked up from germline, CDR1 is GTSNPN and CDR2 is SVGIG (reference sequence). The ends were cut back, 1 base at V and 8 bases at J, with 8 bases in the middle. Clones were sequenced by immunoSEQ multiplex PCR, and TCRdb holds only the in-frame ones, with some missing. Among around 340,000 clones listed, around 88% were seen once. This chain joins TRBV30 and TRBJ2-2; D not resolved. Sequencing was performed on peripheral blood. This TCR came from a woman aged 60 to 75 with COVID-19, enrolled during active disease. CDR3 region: CAWSGDRGELFF. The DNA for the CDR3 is TGTGCCTGGAGTGGAGATCGGGGGGAGCTGTTTTTT.